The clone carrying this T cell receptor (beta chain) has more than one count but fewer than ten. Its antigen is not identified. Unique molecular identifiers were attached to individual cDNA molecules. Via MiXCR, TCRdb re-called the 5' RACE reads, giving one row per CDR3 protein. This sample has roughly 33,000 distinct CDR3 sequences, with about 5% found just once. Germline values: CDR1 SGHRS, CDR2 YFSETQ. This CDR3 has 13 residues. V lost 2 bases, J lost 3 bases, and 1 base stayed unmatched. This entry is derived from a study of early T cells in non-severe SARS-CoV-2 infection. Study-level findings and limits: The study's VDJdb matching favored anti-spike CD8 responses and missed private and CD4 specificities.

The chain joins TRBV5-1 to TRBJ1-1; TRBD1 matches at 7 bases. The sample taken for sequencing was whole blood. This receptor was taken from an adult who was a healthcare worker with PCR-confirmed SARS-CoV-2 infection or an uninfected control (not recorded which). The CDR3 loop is CASSFTGDTEAFF. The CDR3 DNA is TGCGCCAGCAGCTTTACAGGGGACACTGAAGCTTTCTTT. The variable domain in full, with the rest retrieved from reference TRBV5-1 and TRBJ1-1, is KAGVTQTPRYLIKTRGQQVTLSCSPISGHRSVSWYQQTPGQGLQFLFEYFSETQRNKGNFPGRFSGRQFSNSRSEMNVSTLELGDSALYLCASSFTGDTEAFFGQGTRLTVV.